This is a list of T cell receptor beta chains from one sample in a study of primary melanoma T cells and metastatic recurrence. Using immunoSEQ multiplex PCR, the repertoire was profiled, and TCRdb retains in-frame clones only, with some absent. The sample lists around 130 clones; approximately 80% were seen once. The specimen was melanoma tumor tissue. These receptors were obtained from a human donor with melanoma. Both conserved end residues are part of each CDR3. The D gene is left open where the match is weak. Only part of the rows carry a size: once, few, many, or a class if the clone is expanded.

clone size	D gene	V gene	J gene	CDR3 DNA	CDR3 protein
NA	NA	TRBV19	TRBJ1-4	TGTGCCAGTAGTATCGGTGAAAAACTGTTTTTT	CASSIGEKLFF
NA	TRBD1	TRBV11-3	TRBJ2-4	TGTGCCAGCAGCTTGGGACAGGACTACCGGAGGGACATTCAGTACTTC	CASSLGQDYRRDIQYF
NA	TRBD1	TRBV18	TRBJ2-1	TGTGCCAGCTCACCAGGACAGGGACTTGGACAGAATGAGCAGTTCTTC	CASSPGQGLGQNEQFF
few	NA	TRBV14	TRBJ1-6	TGTGCCAGCAGCCCGGGACTGCCCCATAATTCACCCCTCCACTTT	CASSPGLPHNSPLHF
NA	NA	TRBV6-8	TRBJ1-2	TGTGCCAGCAGTGACGGGACAACATATGGCTACACCTTC	CASSDGTTYGYTF
NA	TRBD1	TRBV5-1	TRBJ2-2	TGCGCCAGCAGCTTGAGGGGGACAGGGCTAACCGGGGAGCTGTTTTTT	CASSLRGTGLTGELFF
NA	NA	TRBV19	TRBJ1-6	TGTGCCAGTAAGGTCGGGAGCTCCTATAATTCACCCCTCCACTTT	CASKVGSSYNSPLHF
NA	TRBD1	TRBV28	TRBJ1-2	TGTGCCAGCAGGCGGGACAGGGAATTTCGAAGTGATGGCTACACCTTC	CASRRDREFRSDGYTF
NA	NA	TRBV11-3	TRBJ2-3	TGTGCCAGCAGCCCTCGGGATTCTCAAGTAACAGATACGCAGTATTTT	CASSPRDSQVTDTQYF
NA	NA	TRBV7-6	TRBJ2-3	TGTGCCAGCAGCTTTGTCCGGATAAGGGGAGATACGCAGTATTTT	CASSFVRIRGDTQYF
NA	NA	TRBV6-8	TRBJ2-2	TGTGCCAGCAGTGGGGACTGGAACACCGGGGAGCTGTTTTTT	CASSGDWNTGELFF
NA	TRBD1	TRBV11-3	TRBJ2-3	TGTGCCAGCAGCCGGGACAGTAGCACAGATACGCAGTATTTT	CASSRDSSTDTQYF
NA	NA	TRBV18	TRBJ1-5	TGTGCCAGCTCACCGAGACAGGAGGGCGGTCAGCCCCAGCATTTT	CASSPRQEGGQPQHF
NA	NA	TRBV28	TRBJ1-3	TGTGCCAGCAGTTTAATGGGCAGGGTGGGAGGAAACACCATATATTTT	CASSLMGRVGGNTIYF
NA	TRBD1	TRBV19	TRBJ1-6	TGTGCCAGTAGTCTCACAGGGGGTTCCTATAATTCACCCCTCCACTTT	CASSLTGGSYNSPLHF
NA	NA	TRBV8-2	TRBJ1-2	TGTGGCAGTATGTGTAGCCGAAAGACCTATGGCTACACCTTC	CGSMCSRKTYGYTF
NA	TRBD1	TRBV4-1	TRBJ1-6	TGCGCCAGCAGCCAAGAGTGGGGCCGGGACAGCAGTTATAATTCACCCCTCCACTTT	CASSQEWGRDSSYNSPLHF
NA	NA	TRBV4-1	TRBJ2-1	TGCGCCAGCAGCCAAGATCTTGCAGGCAAAAATGAGCAGTTCTTC	CASSQDLAGKNEQFF
NA	NA	TRBV28	TRBJ2-2	TGTGCCAGCAGCCGAAGGACTATTAACACCGGGGAGCTGTTTTTT	CASSRRTINTGELFF
NA	TRBD1	TRBV6-8	TRBJ1-2	TGTGCCAGCAGCTACTATAGGGGACAGGGCGGCCTTGGCTACACCTTC	CASSYYRGQGGLGYTF
NA	NA	TRBV11-3	TRBJ2-1	TGTGCCAGCAGCTTATTGGCAGGGATTATCTACAATGAGCAGTTCTTC	CASSLLAGIIYNEQFF
NA	TRBD1	TRBV28	TRBJ1-2	TGTGCCACCCAAGGGACAGGGGGCTACTATGGCTACACCTTC	CATQGTGGYYGYTF
NA	NA	TRBV6-1	TRBJ2-1	TGTGCCAGCAGTGAAGCACAAGACAATGAGCAGTTCTTC	CASSEAQDNEQFF
NA	TRBD1	TRBV28	TRBJ2-2	TGTGCCAGCAGTGTCGGGACAGGGGACACCGGGGAGCTGTTTTTT	CASSVGTGDTGELFF
NA	NA	TRBV7-5	TRBJ2-4	TGTGCCAGCAGCGGCCAGGGGGGCTTCGCCAAAAACATTCAGTACTTC	CASSGQGGFAKNIQYF
NA	NA	TRBV5-1	TRBJ2-3	TGCGCCAGCAGCTTAGGCAGGGATGCAGATACGCAGTATTTT	CASSLGRDADTQYF
NA	TRBD1	TRBV19	TRBJ1-1	TGTGCCAGTAGTATCTCGGACAGGGGCACTGAAGCTTTCTTT	CASSISDRGTEAFF
NA	TRBD2	TRBV6-8	TRBJ2-2	TGTGCCAGCAGGCCTCGGACTAGCGGGGGTATCGGGGAGCTGTTTTTT	CASRPRTSGGIGELFF
once	NA	TRBV11-3	TRBJ1-2	TGTGCCAGCAACACATTCAGAGGAGTACGAAAGACCTATGGCTACACCTTC	CASNTFRGVRKTYGYTF
once	NA	TRBV18	TRBJ2-1	TGTGCCAGCTCACCGAAGGGGAGGGGGGCCGGTAGCAATGAGCAGTTCTTC	CASSPKGRGAGSNEQFF
NA	TRBD1	TRBV19	TRBJ1-2	TGTGCCAGTAGTATTGATCTACAAACAGGGGTTTATGGCTACACCTTC	CASSIDLQTGVYGYTF
hyperexpanded	TRBD1	TRBV23-1	TRBJ1-4	TGCGTCTTCAGGGGGCAAGGGGCTAATGAAAAACTGTTTTTT	CVFRGQGANEKLFF
NA	NA	TRBV28	TRBJ1-6	TGTGCCAGCAGTTTAGGGCGAGCCTATAATTCACCCCTCCACTTT	CASSLGRAYNSPLHF
NA	NA	TRBV11-3	TRBJ2-1	TGTGCCAGCAGCTTAGGTGGGACAATGGCCCATGAGCAGTTCTTC	CASSLGGTMAHEQFF
NA	TRBD1	TRBV10-1	TRBJ2-1	TGCGCCAGCAGTGAAAATACGTACAGGGGGCAGTTCTTC	CASSENTYRGQFF
NA	TRBD2	TRBV29-1	TRBJ2-1	TGCAGCGTTCCGGCTAGCGGCTACAATGAGCAGTTCTTC	CSVPASGYNEQFF
NA	NA	TRBV28	TRBJ1-5	TGTGCCAGCAGTCAACCCAGCGGCCGCAATCAGCCCCAGCATTTT	CASSQPSGRNQPQHF
NA	NA	TRBV28	TRBJ1-2	TGTGCCAGCAGTTCTCCCGACAGGAACGGTCGTTATGGCTACACCTTC	CASSSPDRNGRYGYTF
NA	TRBD2	TRBV4-1	TRBJ2-1	TGCGCCAGCAGCCGCGTCACTAGCGGGGCTTTCAATGAGCAGTTCTTC	CASSRVTSGAFNEQFF
NA	NA	TRBV6-8	TRBJ1-2	TGTGCCAGCAGTTACTCGAGGTTTCAAAACTATGGCTACACCTTC	CASSYSRFQNYGYTF
NA	NA	TRBV6-8	TRBJ1-4	TGTGCCAGCAGTTACTCAGAACAGGCCTTCAAACTGTTTTTT	CASSYSEQAFKLFF
NA	NA	TRBV11-3	TRBJ2-6	TGTGCCAGCAGCTTGGGAACAGGATTCTCTGGGGCCAACGTCCTGACTTTC	CASSLGTGFSGANVLTF
NA	TRBD1	TRBV11-3	TRBJ2-1	TGTGCCAGCAGTAAAGGGGCGACAGGGACCAATGAGCAGTTCTTC	CASSKGATGTNEQFF
NA	TRBD2	TRBV29-1	TRBJ2-3	TGCAGCGTTGAAGATTACGGACTAGCGGGGGGGTCAGATACGCAGTATTTT	CSVEDYGLAGGSDTQYF
NA	TRBD1	TRBV15	TRBJ2-2	TGTGCCACCAGCTCCGGGGACAGGGCCGGGGAGCTGTTTTTT	CATSSGDRAGELFF
NA	NA	TRBV6-8	TRBJ1-6	TGTGCCAGCAGCCAACGGGGGGGAAGTAATAATTCACCCCTCCACTTT	CASSQRGGSNNSPLHF
NA	TRBD1	TRBV2	TRBJ1-3	TGTGCCAGCAGTCCGGGACAGGTTCCCTCTGGAAACACCATATATTTT	CASSPGQVPSGNTIYF
NA	NA	TRBV6-1	TRBJ2-1	TGTGCCATCAGTGAAGAAGCAAGTGAGCAGTTCTTC	CAISEEASEQFF